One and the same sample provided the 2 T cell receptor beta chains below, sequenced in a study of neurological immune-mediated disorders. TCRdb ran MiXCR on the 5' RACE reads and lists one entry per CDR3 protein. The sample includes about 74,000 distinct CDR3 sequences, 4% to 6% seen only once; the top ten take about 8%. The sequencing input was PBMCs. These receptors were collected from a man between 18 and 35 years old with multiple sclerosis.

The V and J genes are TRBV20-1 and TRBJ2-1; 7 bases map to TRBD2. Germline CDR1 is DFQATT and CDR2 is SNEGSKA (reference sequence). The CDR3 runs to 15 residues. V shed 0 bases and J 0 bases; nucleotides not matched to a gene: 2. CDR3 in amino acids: CSARDLADSYNEQFF. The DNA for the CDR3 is TGCAGTGCTAGAGATCTAGCGGACTCCTACAATGAGCAGTTCTTC.

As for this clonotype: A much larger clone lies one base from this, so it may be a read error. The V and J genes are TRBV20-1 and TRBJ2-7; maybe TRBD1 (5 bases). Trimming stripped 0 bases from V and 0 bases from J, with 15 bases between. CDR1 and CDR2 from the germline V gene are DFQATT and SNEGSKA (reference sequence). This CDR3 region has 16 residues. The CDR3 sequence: CSARDRAQGTSYEQYF. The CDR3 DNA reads TGCAGTGCTAGAGATCGAGCCCAGGGAACCTCCTACGAGCAGTACTTC.